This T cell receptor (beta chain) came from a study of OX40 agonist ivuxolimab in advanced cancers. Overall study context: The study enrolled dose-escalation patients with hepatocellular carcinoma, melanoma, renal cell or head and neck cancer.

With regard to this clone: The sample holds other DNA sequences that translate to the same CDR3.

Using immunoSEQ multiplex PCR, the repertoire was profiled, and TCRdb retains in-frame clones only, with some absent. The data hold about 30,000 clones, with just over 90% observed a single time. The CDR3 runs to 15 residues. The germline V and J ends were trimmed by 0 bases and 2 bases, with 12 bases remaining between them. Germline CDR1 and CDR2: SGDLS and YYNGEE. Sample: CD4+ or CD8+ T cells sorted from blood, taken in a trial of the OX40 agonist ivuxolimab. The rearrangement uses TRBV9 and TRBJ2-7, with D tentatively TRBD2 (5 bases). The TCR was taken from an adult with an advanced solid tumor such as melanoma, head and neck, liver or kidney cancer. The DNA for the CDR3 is TGTGCCAGCAGCGTAGGGAGTAGCGCAACCTACGAGCAGTACTTC. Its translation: CASSVGSSATYEQYF.